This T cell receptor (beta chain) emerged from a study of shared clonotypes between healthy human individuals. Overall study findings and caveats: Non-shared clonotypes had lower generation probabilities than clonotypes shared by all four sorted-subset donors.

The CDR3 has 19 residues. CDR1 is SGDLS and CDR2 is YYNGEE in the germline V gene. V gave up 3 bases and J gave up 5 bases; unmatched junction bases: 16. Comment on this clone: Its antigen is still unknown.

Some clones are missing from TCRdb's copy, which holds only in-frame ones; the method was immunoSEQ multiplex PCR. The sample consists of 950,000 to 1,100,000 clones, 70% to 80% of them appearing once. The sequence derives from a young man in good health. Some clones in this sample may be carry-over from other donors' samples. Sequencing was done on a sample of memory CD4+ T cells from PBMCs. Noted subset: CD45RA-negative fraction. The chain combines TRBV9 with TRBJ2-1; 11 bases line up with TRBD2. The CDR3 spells CASSGREGSGRAWDNEQFF. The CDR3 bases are TGTGCCAGCAGCGGCAGGGAGGGTAGCGGGAGGGCATGGGACAATGAGCAGTTCTTC.